The sequence of this T cell receptor (beta chain) was determined in a study of T cell responses to AZD1222 COVID-19 vaccine. Broader study findings: The study identified only five to seven AZD1222 recipients as seropositive at baseline. Unmutated variant regions reportedly attract nearly half of all spike-specific TCRs. Every sample of the repertoires postdated the peak T cell response.

About this clone itself: The antigen is not known.

Trimming removed 0 bases at V and 10 bases at J, with 10 bases between. Germline V lookup: CDR1 MGHRA, CDR2 YSYEKL. The CDR3 is made up of 13 amino acids. The protocol was immunoSEQ multiplex PCR, while the TCRdb copy is restricted to in-frame clones and leaves out a portion. Seen here are 120,000 or so clones, roughly 88% observed once, and the top ten hold roughly 1.6%. Here the sequenced sample was peripheral blood, taken on day 0 of AZD1222 vaccination. The gene calls are TRBV4-1 and TRBJ2-1; D perhaps matches TRBD2 (5 bases). The source is an adult in good health. The CDR3 loop is CASSQDAGGEQFF. Written as DNA, the CDR3 is TGCGCCAGCAGCCAAGATGCAGGAGGCGAGCAGTTCTTC.